Below, 19 T cell receptor beta chains from the same sample are listed, as sequenced in a study of CD8+ T cells in alopecia areata. Investigators isolated RNA and reverse transcribed it into cDNA to act as the sequencing template. TCRdb's copy holds only in-frame clones and misses some; the assay was immunoSEQ multiplex PCR. The sample lists some 170,000 clones; roughly 66% were seen once. This sample comprised CD8+ T cells sorted from blood, obtained at week 0. These receptors originate from a human donor with alopecia areata.

The CDR3 loop is CASSFDQALNQPQHF. The CDR3 DNA is TGTGCCAGCAGCTTCGACCAGGCCCTTAATCAGCCCCAGCATTTT. This chain connects TRBV7-9 to TRBJ1-5; no clear D gene. The CDR3 totals 15 residues. CDR1 is SEHNR, CDR2 FQNEAQ, per germline (reference sequence). V dropped 3 bases and J dropped 4 bases, with 13 bases sitting between them.

Remarks on this clone: The sample holds other DNA sequences that translate to the same CDR3. The chain joins TRBV30 to TRBJ2-7, with 7 nucleotides matching TRBD1. Germline assignment: CDR1 GTSNPN and CDR2 SVGIG (reference sequence). The V gene end was trimmed by 3 bases and the J gene end by 1 base; junction bases not matched to a gene: 3. This CDR3 contains 13 residues. As DNA, the CDR3 is TGTGCCTGGAGCGTGGGACAGTCCTACGAGCAGTACTTC. The encoded protein is CAWSVGQSYEQYF.

The chain carries TRBV30 and TRBJ1-5; D gene uncertain. The CDR3 runs to 14 residues. V gave up 2 bases and J gave up 4 bases, with 12 bases separating them. CDR1 is GTSNPN, CDR2 SVGIG, per germline (reference sequence). Here the CDR3 reads CAWSYQSRNQPQHF. CDR3 sequence (DNA): TGTGCCTGGAGTTACCAGTCTCGTAATCAGCCCCAGCATTTT.

CDR3 loop: CASRVALFSYEQYF. In DNA form, the CDR3 reads TGTGCCAGCAGAGTGGCCCTCTTCTCCTACGAGCAGTACTTC. The chain carries TRBV6-5 and TRBJ2-7; no clear D. In germline, CDR1 is MNHEY, CDR2 SVGAGI. Trimming pared 6 bases from V and 0 bases from J, leaving 12 bases between. The CDR3 runs to 14 residues.

The chain combines TRBV9 with TRBJ2-3; 9 bases map to TRBD1. CDR3 length: 17 residues. Germline trimming cut 2 bases from V and 0 bases from J; bases unmatched to any gene: 7. Germline loops: CDR1 SGDLS, CDR2 YYNGEE. CDR3: CASSVRQGVISTDTQYF. DNA for the CDR3: TGTGCCAGCAGCGTTCGACAGGGGGTTATCAGCACAGATACGCAGTATTTT. The full variable domain, its missing parts supplied by reference TRBV9 and TRBJ2-3, is DSGVTQTPKHLITATGQRVTLRCSPRSGDLSVYWYQQSLDQGLQFLIQYYNGEERAKGNILERFSAQQFPDLHSELNLSSLELGDSALYFCASSVRQGVISTDTQYFGPGTRLTVL.

The chain has TRBV9 and TRBJ2-2; the D call may be TRBD1 or TRBD2 (5 bases each). Trimming removed 7 bases at V and 7 bases at J, with 17 bases between. The CDR3 length is 14 residues. CDR1 SGDLS and CDR2 YYNGEE come from the germline V gene. DNA of the CDR3: TGTGCCAGCGATGTGGGGGTCTCGAGCGGGGAGCTGTTTTTT. This codes for CASDVGVSSGELFF.

This sequence joins TRBV9 and TRBJ2-4; 8 positions agree with TRBD1. Germline CDR1 reads SGDLS; CDR2 reads YYNGEE. Trimming cost V 3 bases and J 5 bases; bases outside gene matches: 4. The CDR3 contains 14 residues. The CDR3 protein is CASSAPTGENIQYF. CDR3 nucleotides: TGTGCCAGCAGCGCGCCGACAGGGGAAAACATTCAGTACTTC.

CDR3 amino acids: CASSSGTGGEETQYF. The CDR3 DNA follows: TGCGCCAGCAGCTCGGGAACCGGGGGGGAAGAGACCCAGTACTTC. The chain couples TRBV5-1 to TRBJ2-5; 8 bases are shared with TRBD2. Germline CDR1 is SGHRS and CDR2 is YFSETQ. This CDR3 has 15 amino acids. The ends lost 3 bases at V and 3 bases at J; junction bases unmatched: 7.

This clone was seen only a few times. The chain links TRBV29-1 to TRBJ1-1, with a possible D match to TRBD1 (6 bases). Germline V gene sequence: CDR1 SQVTM, CDR2 ANQGSEA. This CDR3 contains 11 residues. The V and J ends lost 3 bases and 8 bases respectively, with 10 bases between them. The CDR3 is CSVDLGTEAFF. The CDR3 DNA reads TGCAGCGTTGACCTGGGGACAGAAGCTTTCTTT.

The CDR3, as DNA: TGTGCCACTCGGTCTGGGCTTAATGAAAAACTGTTTTTT. This translates into CATRSGLNEKLFF. V usage is TRBV7-9 and J usage is TRBJ1-4; D is unclear. The V end was cut by 10 bases, the J end by 4 bases, with 13 bases between. Germline loops: CDR1 SEHNR, CDR2 FQNEAQ (reference sequence). There are 13 residues in the CDR3.

J is TRBJ1-2 and V is TRBV29-1; 8 nucleotides line up with TRBD1. CDR3 length: 13 residues. The V and J ends lost 6 bases and 5 bases, in that order; junction bases with no gene match: 8. The germline V gene has CDR1 SQVTM and CDR2 ANQGSEA. DNA of the CDR3: TGCAGCGTCCGAGGACAGGGTGGATATGGCTACACCTTC. This gives the protein CSVRGQGGYGYTF.

This clone was seen a handful of times. The chain combines TRBV2 with TRBJ1-3, with D unclear. CDR1 and CDR2 (germline): SNHLY, FYNNEI. The ends were cut back, 1 base at V and 4 bases at J, with 11 bases in the middle. This CDR3 region has 15 residues. Written as DNA, the CDR3 is TGTGCCAGCAGTGAAGTAAACAGCTTGGGAAACACCATATATTTT. Encoded protein: CASSEVNSLGNTIYF.

This clone appeared many times. The chain is built from TRBV2 and TRBJ2-3, with D possibly matching TRBD1 (5 bases). V lost 5 bases and J 0 bases, leaving 9 bases between the germline ends. Germline V gene sequence: CDR1 SNHLY, CDR2 FYNNEI. There are 14 residues in the CDR3. Here the CDR3 DNA reads TGTGCCAGCAGTTGGACACCCAGCACAGATACGCAGTATTTT. This codes for CASSWTPSTDTQYF.

The CDR3 DNA sequence: TGTGCTAGTGGAACAGGGGGATCGAACACTGAAGCTTTCTTT. Translating it yields CASGTGGSNTEAFF. This chain connects TRBV12-5 to TRBJ1-1; TRBD1 aligns across 8 bases. The CDR3 is 14 residues long. J was trimmed by 1 base and V by 6 bases; bases with no gene match: 4. From germline, CDR1 is LGHNT and CDR2 FRNRAP.

This clone was detected a few times. The chain uses TRBV2 and TRBJ1-2, with D unresolved. Deletions cut 7 bases from V and 4 bases from J, with 7 bases between. The CDR3 consists of 11 residues. The germline CDR1 and CDR2 sequences are SNHLY and FYNNEI. The CDR3 bases are TGTGCCAGCAACACCGTCTATGGCTACACCTTC. Amino acid sequence: CASNTVYGYTF.

This clone was seen more than once but under ten times. The rearrangement joins TRBV12-5 to TRBJ2-7; 12 bases map to TRBD2. There are 17 residues in the CDR3. With V trimmed by 0 bases and J by 2 bases, 5 bases remained unmatched. The germline gives CDR1 LGHNT, CDR2 FRNRAP. CDR3 sequence reads: CASGLVPTSGGPYEQYF. As DNA, the CDR3 is TGTGCTAGTGGTTTGGTACCGACTAGCGGGGGTCCCTACGAGCAGTACTTC.

This clone was counted once. V is TRBV6-5 and J is TRBJ2-7, with D tentatively TRBD1 (5 bases). The V and J ends lost 7 bases and 4 bases respectively, with 14 bases between them. The CDR3 contains 13 residues. CDR1 is MNHEY, CDR2 SVGAGI, per germline. The CDR3 reads CASTQQEPYEQYF. The CDR3 DNA follows: TGTGCCAGCACCCAACAGGAACCTTACGAGCAGTACTTC.

The V and J genes are TRBV5-1 and TRBJ2-7; 10 positions agree with TRBD2. In germline, CDR1 is SGHRS, CDR2 YFSETQ. This CDR3 has 16 residues. Trimming cost V 0 bases and J 2 bases; bases outside gene matches: 5. The CDR3, as DNA: TGCGCCAGCAGCTTGGCCCCAGCGGGGGGGACCTACGAGCAGTACTTC. Translating it yields CASSLAPAGGTYEQYF.

The chain is built from TRBV2 and TRBJ2-7, with 10 bases fitting TRBD1. This CDR3 has 15 residues. J gave up 6 bases and V 6 bases, and 11 bases lay outside the gene matches. The V gene's germline CDR1 is SNHLY and CDR2 FYNNEI. CDR3 sequence reads: CASRDGTGDPLEQYF. The CDR3 DNA sequence: TGTGCCAGCAGGGACGGGACAGGGGACCCTCTCGAGCAGTACTTC.